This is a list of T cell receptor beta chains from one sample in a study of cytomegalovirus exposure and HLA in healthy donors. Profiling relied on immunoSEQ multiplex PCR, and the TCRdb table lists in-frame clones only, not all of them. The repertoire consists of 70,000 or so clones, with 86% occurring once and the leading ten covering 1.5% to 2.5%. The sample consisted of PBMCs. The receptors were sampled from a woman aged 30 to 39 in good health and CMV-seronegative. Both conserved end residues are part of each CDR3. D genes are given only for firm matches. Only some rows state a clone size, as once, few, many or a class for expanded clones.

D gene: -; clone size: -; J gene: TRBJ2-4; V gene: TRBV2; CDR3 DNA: TGTGCCAGCAGTGAAAGGTTGGGAGAAGCCATAGCGTACTTC; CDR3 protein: CASSERLGEAIAYF
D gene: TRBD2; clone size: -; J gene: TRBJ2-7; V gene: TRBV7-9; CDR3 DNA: TGTGCCAGCAGCTTTCTAGCGGGGACTTCCTACGAGCAGTACTTC; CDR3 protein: CASSFLAGTSYEQYF
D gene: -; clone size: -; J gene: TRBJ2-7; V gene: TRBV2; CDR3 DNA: TGTGCCAGCAGTGGGCTCCGGGGAAGGTCCTACGAGCAGTACTTC; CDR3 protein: CASSGLRGRSYEQYF
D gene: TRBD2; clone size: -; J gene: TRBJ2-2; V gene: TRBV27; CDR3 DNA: TGTGCCAGTTCACGACGGCTAGCGGAGAACACCGGGGAGCTGTTTTTT; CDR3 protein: CASSRRLAENTGELFF
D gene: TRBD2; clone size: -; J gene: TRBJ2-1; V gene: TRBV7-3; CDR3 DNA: TGTGCCAGCAGCCAGACTAGCGGGAGTATTAATGAGCAGTTCTTC; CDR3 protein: CASSQTSGSINEQFF
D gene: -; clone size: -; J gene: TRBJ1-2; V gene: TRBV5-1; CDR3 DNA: TGCGCCAGCAGCTTGGCGGACAGCGGTGATGGCTACACCTTC; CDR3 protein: CASSLADSGDGYTF
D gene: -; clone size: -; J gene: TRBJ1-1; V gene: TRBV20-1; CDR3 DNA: TGCAGTGCTAGAAAAGAGAGTGAAGCTTTCTTT; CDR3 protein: CSARKESEAFF
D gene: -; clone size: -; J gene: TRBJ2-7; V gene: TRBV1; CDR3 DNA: TGCACCAGCAGCCCCCAGTTCCCCTACGAGCAGTACTTC; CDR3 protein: CTSSPQFPYEQYF
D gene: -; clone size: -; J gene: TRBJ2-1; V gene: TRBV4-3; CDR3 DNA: TGCGCCAGCAGCCAAGATTGGGGGGATTACAATGAGCAGTTCTTC; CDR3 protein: CASSQDWGDYNEQFF
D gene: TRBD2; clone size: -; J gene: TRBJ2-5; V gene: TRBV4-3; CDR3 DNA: TGCGCCAGCAGCCCGGGACTAGCCACGGGGACCCAGTACTTC; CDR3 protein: CASSPGLATGTQYF
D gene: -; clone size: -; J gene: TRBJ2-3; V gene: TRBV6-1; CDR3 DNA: TGTGCCAGCGAATTAGCGGAAATCACAGATACGCAGTATTTT; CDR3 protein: CASELAEITDTQYF
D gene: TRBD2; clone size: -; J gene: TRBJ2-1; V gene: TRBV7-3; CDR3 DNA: TGTGCCAGCAGCTTAAGGGGGGGGGAGGCCCACAATGAGCAGTTCTTC; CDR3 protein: CASSLRGGEAHNEQFF
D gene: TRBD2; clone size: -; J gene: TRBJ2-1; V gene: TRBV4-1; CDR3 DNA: TGCGCCAGCAGCCAGACCCTCAGCGCGGGAGGGCCCAATGAGCAGTTCTTC; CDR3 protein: CASSQTLSAGGPNEQFF
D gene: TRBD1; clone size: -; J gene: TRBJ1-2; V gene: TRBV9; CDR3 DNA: TGTGCCAGCAGCCCATTCAGACAGGGGAGAGGCTACACCTTC; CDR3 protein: CASSPFRQGRGYTF
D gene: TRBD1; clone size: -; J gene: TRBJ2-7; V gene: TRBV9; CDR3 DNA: TGTGCCAGCAGCGCGGGACAGATCTACGAGCAGTACTTC; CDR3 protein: CASSAGQIYEQYF
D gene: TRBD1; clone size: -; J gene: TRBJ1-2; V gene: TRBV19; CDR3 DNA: TGTGCCAGTAGTATATATGGGACAGCTAACTATGGCTACACCTTC; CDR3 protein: CASSIYGTANYGYTF
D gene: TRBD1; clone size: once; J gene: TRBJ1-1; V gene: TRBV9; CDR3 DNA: TGTGCCAGCAGCGTAAACCGGGACAGGGACACTGAAGCTTTCTTT; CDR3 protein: CASSVNRDRDTEAFF
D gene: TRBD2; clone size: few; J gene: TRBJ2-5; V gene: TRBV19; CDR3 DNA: TGTGCCAGTAGTACCGGGACTAGCGGGAGTCAGGAGACCCAGTACTTC; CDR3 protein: CASSTGTSGSQETQYF
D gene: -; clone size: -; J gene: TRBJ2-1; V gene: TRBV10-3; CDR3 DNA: TGTGCCATCAGTGAGTTGTCTGGTGGGGCCGGTGAGCAGTTCTTC; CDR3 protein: CAISELSGGAGEQFF
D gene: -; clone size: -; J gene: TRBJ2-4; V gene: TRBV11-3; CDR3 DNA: TGTGCCAGCAGCTTAGAGGGGACATCCAAAAACATTCAGTACTTC; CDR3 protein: CASSLEGTSKNIQYF
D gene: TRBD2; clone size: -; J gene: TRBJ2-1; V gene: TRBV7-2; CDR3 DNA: TGTGCCAGCAGCTTAGCTACTAGCGACTACAATGAGCAGTTCTTC; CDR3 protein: CASSLATSDYNEQFF
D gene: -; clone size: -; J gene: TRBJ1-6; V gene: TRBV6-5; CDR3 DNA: TGTGCCAGCAGCTCTTATAATTCACCCCTCCACTTT; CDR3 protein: CASSSYNSPLHF
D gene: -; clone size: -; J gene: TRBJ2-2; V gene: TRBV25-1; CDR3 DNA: TGTGCCAGCAGTGGCTGGGCCACCGGGGAGCTGTTTTTT; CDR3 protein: CASSGWATGELFF
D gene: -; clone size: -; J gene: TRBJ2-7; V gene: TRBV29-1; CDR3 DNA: TGCAGCGGAGGGCGAGAGAGGACCGAGCAGTACTTC; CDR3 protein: CSGGRERTEQYF
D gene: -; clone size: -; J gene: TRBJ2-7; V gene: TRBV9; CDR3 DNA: TGTGCCAGCAGCGTAGAATCTCTATACCCCTCCGAGCAGTACTTC; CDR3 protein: CASSVESLYPSEQYF
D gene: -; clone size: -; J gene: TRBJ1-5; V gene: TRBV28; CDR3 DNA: TGTGCCAGCAGTCGGTCAGGGGCCCTGAATCAGCCCCAGCATTTT; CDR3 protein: CASSRSGALNQPQHF
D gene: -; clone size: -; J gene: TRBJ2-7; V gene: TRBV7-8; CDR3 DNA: TGTGCCAGCAGCCAAAACGGGGACGAGCAGTACTTC; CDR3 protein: CASSQNGDEQYF
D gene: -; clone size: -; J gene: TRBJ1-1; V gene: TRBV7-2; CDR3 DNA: TGTGCCAGCAGCTTAGCCGGGGGGAACACTGAAGCTTTCTTT; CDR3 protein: CASSLAGGNTEAFF
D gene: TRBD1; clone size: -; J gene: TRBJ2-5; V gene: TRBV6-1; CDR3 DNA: TGTGCCAGCAGTGAAGGGACAGGGGCCTTCCAAGAGACCCAGTACTTC; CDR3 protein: CASSEGTGAFQETQYF
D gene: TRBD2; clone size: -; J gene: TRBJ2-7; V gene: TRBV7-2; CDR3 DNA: TGTGCCAGCAGCTTAGCTAGCGGGCGGAGCTCCTACGAGCAGTACTTC; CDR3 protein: CASSLASGRSSYEQYF
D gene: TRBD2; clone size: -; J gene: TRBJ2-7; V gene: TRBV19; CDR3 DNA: TGTGCCAGTAGTATGCCCGCTAGCGGGAGGGCCTCCGACGAGCAGTACTTC; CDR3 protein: CASSMPASGRASDEQYF
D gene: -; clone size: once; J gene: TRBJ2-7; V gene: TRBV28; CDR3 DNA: TGTGCCAGCAGTCCTTACTCAACAGGCGAGTTAACCTACGAGCAGTACTTC; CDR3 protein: CASSPYSTGELTYEQYF
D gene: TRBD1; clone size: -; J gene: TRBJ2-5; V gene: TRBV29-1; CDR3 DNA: TGCAGCGTGCCTAACCGGGACAGCCAAGAGACCCAGTACTTC; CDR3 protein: CSVPNRDSQETQYF
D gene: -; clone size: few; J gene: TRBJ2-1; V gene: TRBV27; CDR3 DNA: TGTGCCAGCAGCCGTGAGGGTGAGCACAATGAGCAGTTCTTC; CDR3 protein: CASSREGEHNEQFF
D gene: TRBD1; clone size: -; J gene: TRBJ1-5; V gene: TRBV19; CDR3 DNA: TGTGCCAGTAGCGCGGGACAGCTAGTTCAGCCCCAGCATTTT; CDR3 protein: CASSAGQLVQPQHF
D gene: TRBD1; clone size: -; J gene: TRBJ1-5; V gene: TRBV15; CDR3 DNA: TGTGCCACCAGCACATACAGGGGATACAGTCAGCCCCAGCATTTT; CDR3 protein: CATSTYRGYSQPQHF
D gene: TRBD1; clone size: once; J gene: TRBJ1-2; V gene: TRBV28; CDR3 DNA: TGTGCCAGCAACCCCCTGGACAGGAACTATGGCTACACCTTC; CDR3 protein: CASNPLDRNYGYTF
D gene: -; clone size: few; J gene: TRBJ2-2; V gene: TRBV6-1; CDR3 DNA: TGTGCCAGCACCCCGACTGGACAGTTCGGGGAGCTGTTTTTT; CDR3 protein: CASTPTGQFGELFF
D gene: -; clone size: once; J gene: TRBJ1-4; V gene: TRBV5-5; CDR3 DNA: TGTGCCAGCAGCACGGTGGGAGGGAAACTGTTTTTT; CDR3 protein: CASSTVGGKLFF
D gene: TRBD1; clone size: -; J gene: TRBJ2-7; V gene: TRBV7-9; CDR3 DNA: TGTGCCAGCAGCAGGACAGGGGTCTACGAGCAGTACTTC; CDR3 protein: CASSRTGVYEQYF
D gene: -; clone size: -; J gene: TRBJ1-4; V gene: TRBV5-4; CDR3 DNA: TGTGCCAGCAGCTACGGGGAAAAACTGTTTTTT; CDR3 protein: CASSYGEKLFF
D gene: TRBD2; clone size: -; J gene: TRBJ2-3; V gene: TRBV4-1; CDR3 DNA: TGCGCCAGCAGCCCAGGACTAGCGGGACGAAATACGCAGTATTTT; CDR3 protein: CASSPGLAGRNTQYF
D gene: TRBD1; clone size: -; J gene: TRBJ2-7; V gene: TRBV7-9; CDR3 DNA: TGTGCCAGCAGCGAGGACAGGGGGCCTTACGAGCAGTACTTC; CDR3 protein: CASSEDRGPYEQYF
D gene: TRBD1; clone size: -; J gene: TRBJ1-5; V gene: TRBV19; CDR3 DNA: TGTGCCAGTAGTCCAGGGACAGGGTTTAGCAATCAGCCCCAGCATTTT; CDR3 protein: CASSPGTGFSNQPQHF
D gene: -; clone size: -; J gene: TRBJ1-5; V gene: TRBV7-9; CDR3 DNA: TGTGCCAGCAGCTTCGGGGAGGGTCAGCCCCAGCATTTT; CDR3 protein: CASSFGEGQPQHF
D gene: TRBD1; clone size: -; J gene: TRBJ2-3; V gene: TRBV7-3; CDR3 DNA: TGTGCCAGCAGCCCGACAGGGGGCACAGATACGCAGTATTTT; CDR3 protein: CASSPTGGTDTQYF
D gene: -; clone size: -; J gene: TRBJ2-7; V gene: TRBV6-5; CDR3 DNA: TGTGCCAGCAGTTACTCGATGCAAGTCGGCGAGCAGTACTTC; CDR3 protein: CASSYSMQVGEQYF
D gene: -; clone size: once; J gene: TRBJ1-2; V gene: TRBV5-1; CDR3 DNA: TGCGCCAGCAGCTTTTCCTCTGGGGGGGATGGCTACACCTTC; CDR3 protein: CASSFSSGGDGYTF
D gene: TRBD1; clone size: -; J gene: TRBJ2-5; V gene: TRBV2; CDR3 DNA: TGTGCCAGCAGCTGGCAGGGGGAAGAGACCCAGTACTTC; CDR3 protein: CASSWQGEETQYF
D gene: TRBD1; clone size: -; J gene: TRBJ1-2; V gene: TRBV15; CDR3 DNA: TGTGCCACCAGCAGAGACCTTTCCGACAGGGCGTATGGCTACACCTTC; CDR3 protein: CATSRDLSDRAYGYTF